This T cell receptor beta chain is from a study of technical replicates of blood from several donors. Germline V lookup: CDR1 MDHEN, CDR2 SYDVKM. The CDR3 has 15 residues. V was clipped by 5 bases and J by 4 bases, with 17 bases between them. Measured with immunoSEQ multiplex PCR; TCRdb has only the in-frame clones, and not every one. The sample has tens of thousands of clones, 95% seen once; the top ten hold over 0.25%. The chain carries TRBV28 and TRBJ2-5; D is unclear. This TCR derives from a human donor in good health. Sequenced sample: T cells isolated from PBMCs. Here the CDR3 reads CASSPPLGGLETQYF. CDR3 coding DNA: TGTGCCAGCAGTCCCCCTCTAGGTGGCCTAGAGACCCAGTACTTC.